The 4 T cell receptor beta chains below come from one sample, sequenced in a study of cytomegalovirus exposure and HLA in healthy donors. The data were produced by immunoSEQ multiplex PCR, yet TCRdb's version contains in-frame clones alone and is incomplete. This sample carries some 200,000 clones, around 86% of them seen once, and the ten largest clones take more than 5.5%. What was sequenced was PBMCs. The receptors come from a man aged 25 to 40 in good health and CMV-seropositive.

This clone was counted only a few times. This CDR3 is CASRPGEPGNTIYF. The CDR3 DNA follows: TGTGCCAGTCGCCCAGGGGAGCCTGGAAACACCATATATTTT. The J gene is TRBJ1-3, the V gene TRBV18; D possibly corresponds to TRBD1 (6 bases). V lost 9 bases, J lost 2 bases, and 14 bases lay in between. Germline-derived CDR1 and CDR2 are KGHSH and LQKENI. CDR3 length: 14 residues.

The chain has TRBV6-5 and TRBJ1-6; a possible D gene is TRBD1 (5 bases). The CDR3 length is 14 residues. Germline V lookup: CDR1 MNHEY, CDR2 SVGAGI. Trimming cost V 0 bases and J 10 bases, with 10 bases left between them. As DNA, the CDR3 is TGTGCCAGCAGTTACTCGATGGGGACCTCACCCCTCCACTTT. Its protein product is CASSYSMGTSPLHF.

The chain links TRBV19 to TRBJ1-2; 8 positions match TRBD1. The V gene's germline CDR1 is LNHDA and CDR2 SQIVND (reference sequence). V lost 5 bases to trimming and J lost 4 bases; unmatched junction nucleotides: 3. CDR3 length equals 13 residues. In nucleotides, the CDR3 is TGTGCCAGTAGTTCGGGACAGGTCTATGGCTACACCTTC. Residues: CASSSGQVYGYTF.

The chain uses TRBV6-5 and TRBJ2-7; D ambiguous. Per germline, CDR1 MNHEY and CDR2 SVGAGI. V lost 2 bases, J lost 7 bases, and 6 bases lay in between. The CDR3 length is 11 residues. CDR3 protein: CASSYGGEQYF. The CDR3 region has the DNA TGTGCCAGCAGTTACGGCGGAGAGCAGTACTTC.